These 16 T cell receptor beta chains were sequenced from one sample in a study of shared clonotypes between healthy human individuals. Clones were sequenced by immunoSEQ multiplex PCR, and TCRdb holds only the in-frame ones, with some missing. The sample consists of under 1,900,000 clones, 98% to 99% of them appearing once. The sequencing input was naive CD4+ T cells sorted from blood. The subset here: CD45RA+ positively selected. The receptors come from a man between 25 and 39 years old in good health.

The rearrangement joins TRBV12-5 to TRBJ2-2, with 11 bases lining up with TRBD2. The ends lost 4 bases at V and 0 bases at J; junction bases unmatched: 10. Looked up from germline, CDR1 is LGHNT and CDR2 is FRNRAP. The CDR3 runs to 19 residues. The CDR3 protein is CASGSASRGLAANTGELFF. In DNA, the CDR3 is TGTGCTAGTGGTTCCGCCTCCAGGGGACTAGCGGCGAACACCGGGGAGCTGTTTTTT.

V is TRBV18 and J is TRBJ2-7; a possible D gene is TRBD2 (6 bases). V was pared by 3 bases and J by 5 bases, with 11 bases between. The CDR3 consists of 13 residues. The germline V gene encodes CDR1 KGHSH and CDR2 LQKENI. The DNA for the CDR3 is TGTGCCAGCTCACCCTTGGACTACCACGAGCAGTACTTC. Encoded protein: CASSPLDYHEQYF.

V and J are TRBV27 and TRBJ2-4, with D unresolved. V shed 6 bases and J shed 0 bases, with 9 bases lying between them. Per the germline V gene, CDR1 is MNHEY and CDR2 is SMNVEV (reference sequence). The CDR3 has 14 amino acids. CDR3 coding DNA: TGTGCCAGCAGGGGGTCACTAGCCAAAAACATTCAGTACTTC. Protein sequence: CASRGSLAKNIQYF.

The rearrangement uses TRBV7-6 and TRBJ2-7; 9 nucleotides align to TRBD2. Germline CDR1 SGHVS, CDR2 FNYEAQ. After removal of 0 bases from V and 5 bases from J, the junction contained 11 bases not matched to a gene. The CDR3 contains 17 residues. The CDR3 DNA sequence: TGTGCCAGCAGCTTAGCGCATGGCGGGAGGGCCTGGAACGAGCAGTACTTC. It yields the protein CASSLAHGGRAWNEQYF. Together with reference TRBV7-6 and TRBJ2-7, the CDR3 gives the full variable domain: GAGVSQSPRYKVTKRGQDVALRCDPISGHVSLYWYRQALGQGPEFLTYFNYEAQQDKSGLPNDRFSAERPEGSISTLTIQRTEQRDSAMYRCASSLAHGGRAWNEQYFGPGTRLTVT.

Concerning this clone itself: The same CDR3 also results from other DNA sequences found in this sample. This chain links TRBV18 with TRBJ1-4; D not certain. V was trimmed by 3 bases and J by 8 bases, leaving 10 bases between them. The CDR3 length is 13 residues. The V gene's germline CDR1 is KGHSH and CDR2 LQKENI. CDR3 in DNA: TGTGCCAGCTCACCGGAAGTGGGGGAAAAACTGTTTTTT. Protein: CASSPEVGEKLFF.

J is TRBJ1-5 and V is TRBV28; the D is unclear. The germline gives CDR1 MDHEN, CDR2 SYDVKM. V was pared by 6 bases and J by 1 base, with 13 bases between. This CDR3 has 15 residues. DNA of the CDR3: TGTGCCAGCAGAAAAGGGAGGCAGAGCAATCAGCCCCAGCATTTT. Its protein product is CASRKGRQSNQPQHF.

The J gene is TRBJ1-2, the V gene TRBV10-2, with D hard to call. This CDR3 contains 12 residues. With 2 bases removed from V and 10 bases from J, the gap between germline ends came to 11 bases. CDR1 is WSHSY and CDR2 is SAAADI in the germline V gene. CDR3 residues: CASSEGLVLYTF. DNA for the CDR3: TGCGCCAGCAGTGAGGGGCTTGTCCTCTACACCTTC.

V gene TRBV19 combines with J gene TRBJ1-5; 7 positions match TRBD1. With 4 bases clipped from V and 1 base from J, the junction kept 4 bases outside the gene matches. CDR1 and CDR2 from the germline V gene are LNHDA and SQIVND (reference sequence). This CDR3 has 15 amino acids. CDR3 nucleotide sequence: TGTGCCAGTAGTACCACAGGGGTAAGCAATCAGCCCCAGCATTTT. Its protein is CASSTTGVSNQPQHF.

The rearrangement joins TRBV7-9 to TRBJ1-2; D gene ambiguous. The V and J ends lost 1 base and 8 bases respectively, with 14 bases between them. This CDR3 region has 14 residues. CDR1 is SEHNR and CDR2 is FQNEAQ in the germline V gene (reference sequence). CDR3 in DNA: TGTGCCAGCAGCTTAGAGGTGGGAGTGGGCGGCTACACCTTC. Protein product: CASSLEVGVGGYTF.

V gene TRBV5-6 combines with J gene TRBJ2-1; D may be TRBD1 (6 bases). V was cut by 3 bases and J by 3 bases, with 13 bases left in between. The CDR3 length is 15 residues. From germline, CDR1 is SGHDT and CDR2 YYEEEE. The CDR3 DNA reads TGTGCCAGCAGCTGGAAGGGGACACACTACAATGAGCAGTTCTTC. It translates to CASSWKGTHYNEQFF.

The chain couples TRBV5-8 to TRBJ2-3; no firm D call. Germline loops: CDR1 SGHTS, CDR2 YDEGEE. The CDR3 length is 13 residues. V lost 4 bases and J lost 4, with 10 bases in between. The CDR3: CASSLLVADTQYF. The CDR3 bases are TGTGCCAGCAGCCTGCTTGTAGCAGATACGCAGTATTTT.

V is TRBV2 and J is TRBJ2-7; D is perhaps TRBD1 or TRBD2 (5 bases each). V shed 4 bases and J shed 0 bases, with 10 bases lying between them. CDR3 size: 14 residues. Germline lookup yields CDR1 SNHLY and CDR2 FYNNEI. The CDR3, as DNA: TGTGCCAGCAGTGTTTGGGGGAGCTCCTACGAGCAGTACTTC. Protein sequence: CASSVWGSSYEQYF.

The CDR3 coding sequence is TGTGCCAGCAGTTTCCGGACTAGCGGGTACTACAATGAGCAGTTCTTC. This sequence encodes CASSFRTSGYYNEQFF. V gene TRBV28 combines with J gene TRBJ2-1, with TRBD2 matching over 11 bases. CDR1 is MDHEN and CDR2 is SYDVKM in the germline V gene. The CDR3 is made up of 16 amino acids. The V segment lost 3 bases and the J segment 3 bases; nucleotides outside the gene matches: 4.

This clone occurred once. V usage is TRBV19 and J usage is TRBJ2-2, with D unclear. This CDR3 region has 12 residues. CDR1 and CDR2 (germline): LNHDA, SQIVND (reference sequence). With 5 bases removed from V and 9 bases from J, the gap between germline ends came to 10 bases. CDR3 sequence: CASSFSYRELFF. The CDR3 region has the DNA TGTGCCAGTAGTTTTAGTTACCGGGAGCTGTTTTTT.

J is TRBJ1-2 and V is TRBV2; D perhaps matches TRBD1 (5 bases). Germline V lookup: CDR1 SNHLY, CDR2 FYNNEI. The CDR3 loop spans 13 amino acids. V dropped 6 bases and J dropped 5 bases, with 13 bases sitting between them. The CDR3 DNA is TGTGCCAGCAGGGAGGGGACCGCGTATGGCTACACCTTC. As protein: CASREGTAYGYTF.

The chain employs TRBV18 and TRBJ1-3; possibly TRBD1 for D (5 bases). Trimming removed 2 bases at V and 0 bases at J, with 11 bases between. This CDR3 has 16 residues. Germline V CDR1 and CDR2: KGHSH, LQKENI. The CDR3 loop reads CASSPTLRDSGNTIYF. DNA of the CDR3: TGTGCCAGCTCACCAACCCTCAGGGACTCTGGAAACACCATATATTTT.